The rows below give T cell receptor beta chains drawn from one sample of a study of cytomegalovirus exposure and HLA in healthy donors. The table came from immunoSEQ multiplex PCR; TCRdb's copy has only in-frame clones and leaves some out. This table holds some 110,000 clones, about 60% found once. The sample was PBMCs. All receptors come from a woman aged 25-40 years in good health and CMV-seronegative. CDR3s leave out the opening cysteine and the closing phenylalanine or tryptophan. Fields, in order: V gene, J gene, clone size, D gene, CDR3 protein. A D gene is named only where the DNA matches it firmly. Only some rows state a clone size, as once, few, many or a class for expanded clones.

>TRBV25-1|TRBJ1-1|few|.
ASSLQGNTEAF
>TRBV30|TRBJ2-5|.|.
AWTPGHRGETQY
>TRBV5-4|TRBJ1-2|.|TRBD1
ASSLTPTGGLNGYT
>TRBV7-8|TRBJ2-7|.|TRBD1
ASSLVVGTAFIYEQY
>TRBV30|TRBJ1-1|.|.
AWIQKEAF
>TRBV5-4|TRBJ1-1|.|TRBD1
ASSPRDRVPMNTEAF
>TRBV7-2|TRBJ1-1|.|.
ASSLEGMNSYGYIEAF
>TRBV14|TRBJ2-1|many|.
ASSAAGTSYNEQF
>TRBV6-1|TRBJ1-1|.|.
ASSEAAANTEAF
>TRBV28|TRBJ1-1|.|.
ASSRSRGTEAF
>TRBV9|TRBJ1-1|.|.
ASSVAGVRNTEAF
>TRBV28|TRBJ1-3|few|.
ASSRGQSSGNTIY
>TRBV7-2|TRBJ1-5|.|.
ASSLTRGNNQPQH
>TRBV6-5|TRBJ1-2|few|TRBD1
ASSYSGQGVVYGYT
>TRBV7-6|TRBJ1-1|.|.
ASSPTGNTEAF
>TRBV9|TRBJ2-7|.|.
ASSASGQPSYEQY
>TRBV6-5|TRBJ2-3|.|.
ASRLGQPSTDTQY
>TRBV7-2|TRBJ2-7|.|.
ASSSTSGRYEQY
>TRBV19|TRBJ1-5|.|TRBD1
ASSIKSGQGGQPQH
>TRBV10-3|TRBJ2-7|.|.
AISEQGLNYEQY
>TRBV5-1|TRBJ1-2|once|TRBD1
ASSLARDSHDNGYT